What follows are 28 T cell receptor beta chains derived from one specimen sequenced in a study of CD8 T cells in ankylosing spondylitis. TCRdb re-derived calls from the 5' RACE reads in MiXCR, one entry per CDR3 protein. This table holds 300,000 to 350,000 distinct CDR3 sequences, 20% found once. The sample was blood, either unsorted or a sorted T cell fraction (not recorded which). These receptors were collected from a female donor with ankylosing spondylitis or in good health (not recorded which).

This clonotype was found a few times. DNA of the CDR3: TGCAGCGGAGCTCCGGGACTCACAGATACGCAGTATTTT. Protein: CSGAPGLTDTQYF. The gene calls are TRBV29-1 and TRBJ2-3; TRBD2 might be the D (6 bases). The CDR3 consists of 13 residues. Between the trimmed V and J ends, which lost 7 bases and 2 bases, there was a span of 13 bases. The germline V gene encodes CDR1 SQVTM and CDR2 ANQGSEA.

The rearrangement links TRBV3-1 to TRBJ2-1, with 7 bases lining up with TRBD2. This CDR3 has 14 amino acids. The germline V gene has CDR1 LGHDT and CDR2 YNNKEL (reference sequence). The junction had 13 bases not matched to a gene; V was cut back by 1 base and J by 16 bases. This CDR3 is CASSQGLAPRFEFF. As DNA, the CDR3 is TGTGCCAGCAGCCAAGGACTAGCCCCACGTTTCGAATTCTTC.

This clonotype turned up a few times. The chain is built from TRBV6-5 and TRBJ2-3; 8 bases line up with TRBD1. There are 15 residues in the CDR3. V shed 4 bases and J 5 bases; nucleotides not matched to a gene: 8. Germline lookup yields CDR1 MNHEY and CDR2 SVGAGI. This chain's CDR3 is CASSSQGARGDTQYF. CDR3 DNA: TGTGCCAGCAGTTCCCAGGGGGCGCGGGGAGATACGCAGTATTTT.

This clonotype was observed a few times. CDR3 sequence: CASSRQGGIDTQYF. CDR3 sequence (DNA): TGTGCCAGCAGTCGACAGGGGGGGATAGATACGCAGTATTTT. The rearrangement joins TRBV12-3 or TRBV12-4 to TRBJ2-3; TRBD1 matches at 9 bases. This CDR3 is built from 14 residues. V lost 5 bases and J lost 5; bases outside the gene matches: 5.

This clonotype appeared a few times. This rearrangement joins TRBV5-1 to TRBJ2-3; 9 nucleotides line up with TRBD1. Losses at the gene ends were 0 bases for V and 3 bases for J; bases not matched to a gene: 2. CDR3 length: 15 amino acids. Germline lookup yields CDR1 SGHRS and CDR2 YFSETQ. This CDR3 is CASSLVQGATDTQYF. Written as DNA, the CDR3 is TGCGCCAGCAGCTTGGTACAGGGGGCGACAGATACGCAGTATTTT.

The chain carries TRBV7-9 and TRBJ2-1; 8 nucleotides match TRBD2. This CDR3 has 12 amino acids. With 5 bases clipped from V and 12 bases from J, the junction kept 6 bases outside the gene matches. CDR1 and CDR2 from the germline V gene are SEHNR and FQNEAQ (reference sequence). The CDR3: CASSNLRGGQFF. The DNA of the CDR3 is TGTGCCAGCAGCAACCTTCGGGGGGGGCAGTTCTTC. Full variable domain (missing parts from reference TRBV7-9 and TRBJ2-1): DTGVSQNPRHKITKRGQNVTFRCDPISEHNRLYWYRQTLGQGPEFLTYFQNEAQLEKSRLLSDRFSAERPKGSFSTLEIQRTEQGDSAMYLCASSNLRGGQFFGPGTRLTVL.

The sample holds many counts of this clonotype. The chain links TRBV12-3 or TRBV12-4 to TRBJ2-4; D remains ambiguous. CDR3 length: 13 amino acids. V was cut by 5 bases and J by 0 bases, with 5 bases left in between. The CDR3 reads CASSRSAKNIQYF. CDR3 DNA sequence: TGTGCCAGCAGTCGCTCAGCCAAAAACATTCAGTACTTC.

The chain is built from TRBV12-3 or TRBV12-4 and TRBJ2-7; 13 bases fit TRBD2. With V trimmed by 7 bases and J by 4 bases, 4 bases remained unmatched. The CDR3 length is 14 residues. In DNA form, the CDR3 reads TGTGCCAGCACACTAGCGGGAGGGAAGTACGAGCAGTACTTC. Translation: CASTLAGGKYEQYF.

This chain links TRBV7-6 with TRBJ2-5; no firm D call. Germline lookup yields CDR1 SGHVS and CDR2 FNYEAQ. V lost 5 bases, J lost 3 bases, and 4 bases lay in between. This CDR3 comprises 11 residues. This CDR3 reads CASSKKETQYF. The CDR3 bases are TGTGCCAGCAGCAAGAAAGAGACCCAGTACTTC. Full variable domain (rest looked up from reference TRBV7-6 and TRBJ2-5): GAGVSQSPRYKVTKRGQDVALRCDPISGHVSLYWYRQALGQGPEFLTYFNYEAQQDKSGLPNDRFSAERPEGSISTLTIQRTEQRDSAMYRCASSKKETQYFGPGTRLLVL.

The chain employs TRBV24-1 and TRBJ2-1, with D possibly called TRBD1 or TRBD2 (6 bases each). Per the germline V gene, CDR1 is KGHDR and CDR2 is SFDVKD. V was shortened by 5 bases and J by 10 bases, with 17 bases between the two germline ends. The CDR3 contains 14 residues. CDR3 region: CATSGGASSGEQFF. CDR3 coding DNA: TGTGCCACCAGTGGGGGGGCTAGCTCTGGGGAGCAGTTCTTC.

This clonotype was seen only a few times. The chain employs TRBV4-2 and TRBJ1-6; D gene uncertain. This CDR3 region has 15 residues. Germline V gene sequence: CDR1 LGHNA, CDR2 YNFKEQ. Trimming removed 1 base from V and 4 bases from J, with 8 bases in between. The CDR3 DNA is TGTGCCAGCAGCCAAGGGCCACCTTATAATTCACCCCTCCACTTT. Translated: CASSQGPPYNSPLHF.

In its sample, this clonotype was seen a few times. The chain joins TRBV3-1 to TRBJ1-2, with D unclear. The CDR3 loop spans 14 amino acids. The V end was cut by 2 bases, the J end by 8 bases, with 15 bases between. Germline loops: CDR1 LGHDT, CDR2 YNNKEL (reference sequence). CDR3 in amino acids: CASSQPAQARGYTF. The CDR3 bases are TGTGCCAGCAGCCAACCTGCCCAGGCCCGGGGCTACACCTTC.

The chain links TRBV7-8 to TRBJ2-2, with 10 bases that match TRBD2. With V trimmed by 5 bases and J by 6 bases, 12 bases remained unmatched. The CDR3 is 17 amino acids. Germline CDR1 SGHVS, CDR2 FQNEAQ. Here the CDR3 DNA reads TGTGCCAGCAGCCGAATCCCCCTAGCGGGAGTCTCCGGGGAGCTGTTTTTT. Translation: CASSRIPLAGVSGELFF.

This chain uses TRBV5-5 with TRBJ1-6; tentative D call: TRBD1 (5 bases). The CDR3 is made up of 16 amino acids. Per the germline V gene, CDR1 is SGHKS and CDR2 is YYEKEE (reference sequence). Trimming left V 0 bases short and J 11 bases short, with 18 bases between. CDR3 in amino acids: CASSLDGWRGVAPLHF. Written as DNA, the CDR3 is TGTGCCAGCAGCTTGGACGGATGGAGAGGGGTCGCACCCCTCCACTTT. Variable domain in full (rest from reference TRBV5-5 and TRBJ1-6): DAGVTQSPTHLIKTRGQQVTLRCSPISGHKSVSWYQQVLGQGPQFIFQYYEKEERGRGNFPDRFSARQFPNYSSELNVNALLLGDSALYLCASSLDGWRGVAPLHFGNGTRLTVT.

This chain uses TRBV7-9 with TRBJ1-5; D is uncertain. This CDR3 spans 15 amino acids. Germline V gene data show CDR1 as SEHNR and CDR2 as FQNEAQ (reference sequence). Trimming removed 1 base at V and 1 base at J, with 8 bases between. In DNA, the CDR3 is TGTGCCAGCAGCTTAGGGGGTAACAGCAATCAGCCCCAGCATTTT. Translating it yields CASSLGGNSNQPQHF.

This clonotype has more than one count but fewer than ten. Here the CDR3 reads CAGGSAPRSRGEQFF. In nucleotides, the CDR3 is TGTGCCGGAGGGTCGGCGCCGAGGTCACGGGGTGAGCAGTTCTTC. V and J are TRBV2 and TRBJ2-1, with D possibly TRBD2 on 6 matching bases. V was trimmed by 11 bases and J by 9 bases, leaving 26 bases between them. CDR1 and CDR2 (germline): SNHLY, FYNNEI. This CDR3 is 15 amino acids long.

The V gene is TRBV7-9, the J gene TRBJ2-2, with TRBD1 matching over 7 bases. Trimming took 3 bases from V and 0 from J; bases not matched to a gene: 7. CDR3 size: 17 residues. In germline, CDR1 is SEHNR, CDR2 FQNEAQ (reference sequence). The CDR3 reads CASSFRTGDANTGELFF. In DNA, the CDR3 is TGTGCCAGCAGCTTCCGGACAGGCGATGCGAACACCGGGGAGCTGTTTTTT. The full variable domain, rest sourced from reference TRBV7-9 and TRBJ2-2, is DTGVSQNPRHKITKRGQNVTFRCDPISEHNRLYWYRQTLGQGPEFLTYFQNEAQLEKSRLLSDRFSAERPKGSFSTLEIQRTEQGDSAMYLCASSFRTGDANTGELFFGEGSRLTVL.

The chain has TRBV5-1 and TRBJ2-1; D is undetermined. The V end was cut by 5 bases, the J end by 10 bases, with 13 bases between. The CDR3 runs 12 residues. Germline-derived CDR1 and CDR2 are SGHRS and YFSETQ. As DNA, the CDR3 is TGCGCCAGCAGGGTAGTCCTTGGGGAGCAGTTCTTC. Translating gives CASRVVLGEQFF.

This sequence joins TRBV20-1 and TRBJ1-1; no clear D gene. CDR1 and CDR2 from the germline V gene are DFQATT and SNEGSKA (reference sequence). Trimming took 3 bases from V and 1 from J, leaving 9 bases between them. The CDR3 runs to 13 residues. CDR3: CSARRRTNTEAFF. The CDR3 nucleotides read TGCAGTGCTAGGAGACGGACGAACACTGAAGCTTTCTTT.

The V and J genes are TRBV11-2 and TRBJ2-3; perhaps TRBD1 as D (6 bases). Per the germline V gene, CDR1 is SGHAT and CDR2 is FQNNGV. V was cut by 7 bases and J by 1 base, with 12 bases left in between. The CDR3 is 14 amino acids. Here the CDR3 reads CASTPTGRTDTQYF. For the CDR3, the DNA is TGTGCCAGCACTCCGACAGGCCGCACAGATACGCAGTATTTT. Combining the CDR3 with reference TRBV11-2 and TRBJ2-3 gives the whole variable domain EAGVAQSPRYKIIEKRQSVAFWCNPISGHATLYWYQQILGQGPKLLIQFQNNGVVDDSQLPKDRFSAERLKGVDSTLKIQPAKLEDSAVYLCASTPTGRTDTQYFGPGTRLTVL.

This clonotype was seen only a few times. The CDR3 is CASSQDGNGRAGFYEQYF. CDR3 DNA: TGCGCCAGCAGCCAAGATGGCAACGGGAGGGCCGGATTCTACGAGCAGTACTTC. The chain employs TRBV4-3 and TRBJ2-7, with TRBD2 identical over 8 bases. The germline CDR1 and CDR2 sequences are LGHNA and YSLEER. The ends lost 0 bases at V and 3 bases at J; junction bases unmatched: 13. The CDR3 spans 18 residues.

This clonotype was picked up a small number of times. V is TRBV21-1 and J is TRBJ2-3; the DNA was not compared with TRBD2, the D call given in the table. TRBV21-1 represents a pseudogene. The CDR3 extends over 13 amino acids. CDR3 coding DNA: TGTGCCAGCAGCAAAGGAGGGCAGGATACGCAGTATTTT. As protein: CASSKGGQDTQYF.

This clonotype was detected many times. The chain links TRBV29-1 to TRBJ1-1; the match to TRBD1 covers 9 bases. The CDR3 runs 13 residues. CDR1 SQVTM and CDR2 ANQGSEA come from the germline V gene. The V gene end was trimmed by 6 bases and the J gene end by 5 bases; junction bases not matched to a gene: 7. In nucleotides, the CDR3 is TGCAGCGTGGCACAGGGGGCGGGGACTGAAGCTTTCTTT. Its protein is CSVAQGAGTEAFF.

V gene TRBV6-1 combines with J gene TRBJ2-7; TRBD1 matches 10 bases. The trim removed 6 bases at V and 5 bases at J, leaving 13 bases unmatched. CDR3 length: 16 residues. Germline loops: CDR1 MNHNS, CDR2 SASEGT. This chain's CDR3 is CASSHTSGTGDNEQYF. CDR3 nucleotides: TGTGCCAGCAGCCACACATCCGGGACAGGGGACAACGAGCAGTACTTC.

This clonotype was seen more than once but under ten times. The rearrangement joins TRBV27 to TRBJ2-7, with D unclear. V gave up 0 bases and J gave up 1 base, with 10 bases separating them. The CDR3 covers 15 residues. Per germline, CDR1 MNHEY and CDR2 SMNVEV (reference sequence). In DNA, the CDR3 is TGTGCCAGCAGTTTATCGGCCTCGAATTCCTACGAGCAGTACTTC. Translation gives CASSLSASNSYEQYF.

The chain uses TRBV5-1 and TRBJ2-7; D might be TRBD2 (5 bases). CDR3 length equals 16 residues. CDR1 and CDR2 (germline): SGHRS, YFSETQ. Deletions cut 0 bases from V and 3 bases from J, with 16 bases between. The CDR3 region is CASSLDAGLDYYEQYF. In nucleotides, the CDR3 is TGCGCCAGCAGCTTGGATGCGGGTCTCGACTACTACGAGCAGTACTTC.

V gene TRBV3-1 combines with J gene TRBJ2-1; no firm D call. V was trimmed by 1 base and J by 6 bases, leaving 7 bases between them. CDR3 size: 13 residues. Germline V gene sequence: CDR1 LGHDT, CDR2 YNNKEL (reference sequence). The CDR3 DNA is TGTGCCAGCAGCCAAGGAAGGCGCAATGAGCAGTTCTTC. Translating it yields CASSQGRRNEQFF.

This clonotype was seen a few times. This rearrangement joins TRBV7-9 to TRBJ1-2; 10 positions agree with TRBD1. Looked up from germline, CDR1 is SEHNR and CDR2 is FQNEAQ (reference sequence). With 5 bases clipped from V and 7 bases from J, the junction kept 7 bases outside the gene matches. This CDR3 comprises 14 residues. The CDR3, as DNA: TGTGCCAGCAGCGACGGGACAGGGGCTGGTGGCTACACCTTC. Translation: CASSDGTGAGGYTF.